This paragraph covers one TCR beta chain sequence. Its matching antigen is unknown. These data come from a study of cytomegalovirus exposure and HLA in healthy donors. Germline values: CDR1 MDHEN, CDR2 SYDVKM. There are 15 residues in the CDR3. The junction had 10 bases not matched to a gene; V was cut back by 5 bases and J by 8 bases. Findings and caveats of the study: Researchers catalogued around 150 TCR beta chains as cytomegalovirus-associated. Indistinguishability led to the exclusion of some V segments, TRBV6-2 and TRBV6-3 included. In presence/absence analyses, roughly uniform sequencing depth across donors was assumed. Several of the most significant clusters appeared linked to common viral pathogens, based on a later analysis.

13 Jbeta primers and 60 Vbeta primers were used for the PCR. The method was immunoSEQ multiplex PCR; TCRdb's version includes in-frame clones alone and lacks a portion of them. The sample lists 100,000 to 150,000 clones; more than 9% were seen once. The TCR sequence derives from a woman aged 18-35 years in good health and CMV-seropositive. V is TRBV28 and J is TRBJ1-4; 8 bases agree with TRBD1. The sample was PBMCs. The DNA of the CDR3 is TGTGCCAGCAGTCTACCCGGGACAGGTACCGAAAAACTGTTTTTT. Translated, it gives CASSLPGTGTEKLFF.